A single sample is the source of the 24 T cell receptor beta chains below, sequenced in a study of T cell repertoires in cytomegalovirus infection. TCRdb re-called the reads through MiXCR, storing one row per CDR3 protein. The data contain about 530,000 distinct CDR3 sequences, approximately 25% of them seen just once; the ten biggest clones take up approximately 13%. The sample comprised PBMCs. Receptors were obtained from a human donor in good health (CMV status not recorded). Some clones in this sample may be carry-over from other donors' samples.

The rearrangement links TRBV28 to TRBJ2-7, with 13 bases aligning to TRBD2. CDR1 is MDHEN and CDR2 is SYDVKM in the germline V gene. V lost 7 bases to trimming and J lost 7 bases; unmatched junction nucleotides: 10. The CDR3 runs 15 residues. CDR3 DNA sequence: TGTGCCAGCACTGGTGGGGGACTAGCGGGAAGGGAGCAGTACTTC. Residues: CASTGGGLAGREQYF.

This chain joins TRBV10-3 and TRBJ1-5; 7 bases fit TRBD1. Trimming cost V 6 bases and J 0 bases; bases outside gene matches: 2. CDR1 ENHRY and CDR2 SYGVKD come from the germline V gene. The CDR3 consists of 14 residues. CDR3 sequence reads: CAISRDSSNQPQHF. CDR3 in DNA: TGTGCCATCAGCCGGGACAGTAGCAATCAGCCCCAGCATTTT.

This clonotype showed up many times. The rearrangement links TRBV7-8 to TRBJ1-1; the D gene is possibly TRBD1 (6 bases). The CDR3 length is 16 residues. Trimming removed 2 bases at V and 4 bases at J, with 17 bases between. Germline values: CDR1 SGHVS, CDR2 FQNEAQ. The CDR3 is CASSLLGATRGTEAFF. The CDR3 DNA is TGTGCCAGCAGCTTATTGGGGGCTACAAGGGGCACTGAAGCTTTCTTT.

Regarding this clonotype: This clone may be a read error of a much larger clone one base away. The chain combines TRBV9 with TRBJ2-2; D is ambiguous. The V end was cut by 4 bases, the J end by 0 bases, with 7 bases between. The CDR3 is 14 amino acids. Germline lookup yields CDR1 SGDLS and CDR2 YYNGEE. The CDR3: CASSPPTNTGELFF. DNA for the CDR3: TGTGCCAGCAGCCCCCCTACGAACACCGGGGAGCTGTTTTTT.

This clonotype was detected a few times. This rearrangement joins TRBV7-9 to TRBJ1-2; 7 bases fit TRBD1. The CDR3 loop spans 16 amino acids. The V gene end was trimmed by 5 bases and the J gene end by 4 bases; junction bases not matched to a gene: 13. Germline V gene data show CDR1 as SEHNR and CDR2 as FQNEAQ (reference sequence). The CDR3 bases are TGTGCCAGCAGCCGCAGGGGGGGTTTGGGGTCCTATGGCTACACCTTC. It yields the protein CASSRRGGLGSYGYTF.

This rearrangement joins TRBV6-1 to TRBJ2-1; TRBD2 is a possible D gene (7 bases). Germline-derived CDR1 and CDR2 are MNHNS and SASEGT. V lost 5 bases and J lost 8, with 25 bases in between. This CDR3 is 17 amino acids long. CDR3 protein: CASSYGQWGGGAHEQFF. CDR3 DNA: TGTGCCAGCAGTTACGGGCAGTGGGGAGGGGGGGCCCATGAGCAGTTCTTC.

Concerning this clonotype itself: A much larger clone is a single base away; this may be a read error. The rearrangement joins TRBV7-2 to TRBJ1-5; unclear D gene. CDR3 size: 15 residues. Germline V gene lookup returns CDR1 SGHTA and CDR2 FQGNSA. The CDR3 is CASSLYHGSNQPQRF. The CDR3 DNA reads TGTGCCAGCAGCTTATATCACGGGAGCAATCAGCCCCAGCGTTTT.

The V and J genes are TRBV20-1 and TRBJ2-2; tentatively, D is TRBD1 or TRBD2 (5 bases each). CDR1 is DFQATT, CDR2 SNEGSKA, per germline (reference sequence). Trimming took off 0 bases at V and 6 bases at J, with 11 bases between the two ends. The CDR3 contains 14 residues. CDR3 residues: CSARDLGESGELFF. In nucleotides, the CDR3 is TGCAGTGCTAGAGATCTGGGGGAGTCCGGGGAGCTGTTTTTT.

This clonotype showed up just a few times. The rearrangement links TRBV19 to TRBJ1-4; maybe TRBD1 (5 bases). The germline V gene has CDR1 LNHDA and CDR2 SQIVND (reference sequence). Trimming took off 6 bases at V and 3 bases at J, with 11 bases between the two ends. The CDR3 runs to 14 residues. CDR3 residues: CASSRQYSNEKLFF. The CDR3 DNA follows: TGTGCCAGTAGCCGACAGTACTCTAATGAAAAACTGTTTTTT.

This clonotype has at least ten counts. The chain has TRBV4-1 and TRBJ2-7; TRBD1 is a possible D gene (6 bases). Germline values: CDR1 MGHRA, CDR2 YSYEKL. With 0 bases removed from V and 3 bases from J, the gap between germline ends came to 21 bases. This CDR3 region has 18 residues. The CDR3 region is CASSQDPRDTGLIYEQYF. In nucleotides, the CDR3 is TGCGCCAGCAGCCAAGATCCCCGGGACACCGGGCTGATCTACGAGCAGTACTTC.

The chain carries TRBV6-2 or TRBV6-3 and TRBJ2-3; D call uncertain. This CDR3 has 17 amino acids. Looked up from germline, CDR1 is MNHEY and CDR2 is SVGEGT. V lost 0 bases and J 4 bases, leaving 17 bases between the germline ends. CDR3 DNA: TGTGCCAGCAGTTACTCAGAATTCTGGACCTCGGCAGATACGCAGTATTTT. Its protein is CASSYSEFWTSADTQYF.

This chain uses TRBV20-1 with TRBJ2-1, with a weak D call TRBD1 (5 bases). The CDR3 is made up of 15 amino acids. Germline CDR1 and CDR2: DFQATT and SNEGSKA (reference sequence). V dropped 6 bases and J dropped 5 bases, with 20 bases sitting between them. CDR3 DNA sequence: TGCAGTGCGACAGCACCTAACCTCCCCGACAATGAGCAGTTCTTC. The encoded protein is CSATAPNLPDNEQFF.

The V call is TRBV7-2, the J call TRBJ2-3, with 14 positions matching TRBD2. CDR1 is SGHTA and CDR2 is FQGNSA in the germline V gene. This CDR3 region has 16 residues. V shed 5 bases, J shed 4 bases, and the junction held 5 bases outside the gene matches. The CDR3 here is CASSPLGLAGADTQYF. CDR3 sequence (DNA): TGTGCCAGCAGCCCTTTGGGACTAGCGGGGGCAGATACGCAGTATTTT.

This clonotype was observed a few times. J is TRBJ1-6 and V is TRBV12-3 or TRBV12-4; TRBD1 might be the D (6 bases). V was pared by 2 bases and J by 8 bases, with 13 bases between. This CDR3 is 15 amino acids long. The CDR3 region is CASSLLGGLDSPLHF. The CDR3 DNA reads TGTGCCAGCAGTTTATTAGGGGGACTTGATTCACCCCTCCACTTT.

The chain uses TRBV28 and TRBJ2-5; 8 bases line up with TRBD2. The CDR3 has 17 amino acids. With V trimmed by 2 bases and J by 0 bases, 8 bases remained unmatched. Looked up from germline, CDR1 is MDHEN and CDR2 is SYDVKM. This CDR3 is CASSLKALAAYQETQYF. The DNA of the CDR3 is TGTGCCAGCAGTTTAAAGGCACTAGCGGCATACCAAGAGACCCAGTACTTC.

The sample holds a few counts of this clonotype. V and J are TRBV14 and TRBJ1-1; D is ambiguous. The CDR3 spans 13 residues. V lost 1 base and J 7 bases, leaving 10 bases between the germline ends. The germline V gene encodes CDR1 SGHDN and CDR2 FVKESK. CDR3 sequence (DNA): TGTGCCAGCAGCCAAGGGCGGGCGAATGAAGCTTTCTTT. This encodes CASSQGRANEAFF.

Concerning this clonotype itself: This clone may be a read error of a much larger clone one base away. CDR3 protein: CASSRHTEAFF. CDR3 nucleotide sequence: TGTGCCAGCAGCCGCCACACTGAAGCTTTCTTT. This chain connects TRBV5-6 to TRBJ1-1; D gene ambiguous. Germline V gene data show CDR1 as SGHDT and CDR2 as YYEEEE. The CDR3 is made up of 11 amino acids. V was pared by 4 bases and J by 3 bases, with 4 bases between.

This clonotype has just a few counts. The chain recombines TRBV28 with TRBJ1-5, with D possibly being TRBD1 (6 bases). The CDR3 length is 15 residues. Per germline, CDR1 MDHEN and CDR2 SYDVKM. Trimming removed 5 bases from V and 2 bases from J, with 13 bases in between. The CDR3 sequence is CASSPDSWRNQPQHF. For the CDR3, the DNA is TGTGCCAGCAGTCCGGACAGTTGGCGCAATCAGCCCCAGCATTTT.

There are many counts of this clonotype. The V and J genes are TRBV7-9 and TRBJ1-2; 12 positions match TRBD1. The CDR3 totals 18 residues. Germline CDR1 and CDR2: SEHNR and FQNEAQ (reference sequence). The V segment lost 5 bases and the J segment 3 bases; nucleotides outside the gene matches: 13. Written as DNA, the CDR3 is TGTGCCAGCAGCCCCTGGCCGGGACAGGGGGCGAGTGACTATGGCTACACCTTC. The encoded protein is CASSPWPGQGASDYGYTF.

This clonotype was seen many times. The CDR3 coding sequence is TGCGCCAGCAGCCAAGACAGGGGAAGGGGTACGCAGTATTTT. This encodes CASSQDRGRGTQYF. The chain is built from TRBV4-3 and TRBJ2-3, with D possibly TRBD1 on 6 matching bases. The V end was cut by 0 bases, the J end by 8 bases, with 12 bases between. The CDR3 is 14 amino acids. The germline V gene encodes CDR1 LGHNA and CDR2 YSLEER.

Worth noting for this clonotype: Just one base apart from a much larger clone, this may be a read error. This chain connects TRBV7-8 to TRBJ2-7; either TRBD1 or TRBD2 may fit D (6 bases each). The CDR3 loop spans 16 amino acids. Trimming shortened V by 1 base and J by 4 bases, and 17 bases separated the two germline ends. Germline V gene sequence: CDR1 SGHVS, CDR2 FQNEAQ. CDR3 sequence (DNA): TGTGCCAGCAGCTTAGTTAGAACAGGGAGGTGGTACGAGCAGTACTTC. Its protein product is CASSLVRTGRWYEQYF.

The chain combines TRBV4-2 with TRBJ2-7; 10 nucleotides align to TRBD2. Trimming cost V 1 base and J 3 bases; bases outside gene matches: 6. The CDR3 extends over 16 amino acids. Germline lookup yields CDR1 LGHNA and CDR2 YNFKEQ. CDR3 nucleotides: TGTGCCAGCAGCCAAGTAAGGCTAGCGGGAGTCTACGAGCAGTACTTC. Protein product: CASSQVRLAGVYEQYF.

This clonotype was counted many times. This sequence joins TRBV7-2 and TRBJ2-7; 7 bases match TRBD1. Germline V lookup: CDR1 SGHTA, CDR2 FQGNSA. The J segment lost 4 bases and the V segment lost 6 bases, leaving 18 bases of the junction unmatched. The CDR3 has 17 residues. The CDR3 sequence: CASRAGIGQVDQYEQYF. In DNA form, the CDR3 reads TGTGCCAGCAGAGCCGGAATAGGACAGGTCGATCAGTACGAGCAGTACTTC.

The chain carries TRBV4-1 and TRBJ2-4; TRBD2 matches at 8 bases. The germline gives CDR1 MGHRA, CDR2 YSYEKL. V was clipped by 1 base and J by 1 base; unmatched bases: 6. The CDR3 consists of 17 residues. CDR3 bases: TGCGCCAGCAGCCAAGGGGGGGGACTAGACGCCAAAAACATTCAGTACTTC. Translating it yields CASSQGGGLDAKNIQYF.